This paragraph reports one T cell receptor beta chain. Its specific antigen is unknown. The sample holds no much larger clone one base away, and base qualities are not on file. Thymus tissue was collected as surgical resects that were removed during corrective cardiac surgery. The donors were immunologically healthy infants in Finland who had open corrective cardiac surgery for congenital heart defects. Thymocytes were freed from the tissue by mechanical means and kept at -70 degrees C as pellets of 10-30 million cells. A QIAsymphony instrument was used to extract genomic DNA from the frozen cell pellets. The immunoSEQ multiplex PCR assay was used to amplify the TCRB and TCRAD loci from a standardized amount of quality-controlled genomic DNA. The V(D)J region was spanned by amplicons of a length sufficient to cover the CDR3 and to identify V and J genes. Through the commercial immunoSEQ service, the amplicons were sequenced on an Illumina platform. The source study handled its data this way. Primer bias and sequencing errors were corrected using previously described methods, and TCRAD and TCRB definitions followed the IMGT database. The repertoires were analysed using immunoSEQ Analyzer 3.0 and VDJTools for basic statistics, V/J segment usage, diversity estimates, rarefaction and pairwise overlap. Diversity was estimated with Chao1, ChaoE, Efron-Thisted, Shannon and inverse Simpson indices, and also on datasets down-sampled to the smallest sample. Repertoire overlap was assessed by strict matching of CDR3 nucleotide sequence, V gene and J gene, and clustering was done by Jaccard-based multidimensional scaling. TCRdb's version of the immuneACCESS table is confined to in-frame rearrangements and falls short of the full clone set. An unresolved V gene accounts for under half of the shortfall where checked; the remainder is of unknown origin. V, J and clone size are taken as reported in that table, and D and trimming were inferred from the DNA itself. Here the sample has roughly 130,000 clones; around 94% occur a single time. The top ten hold 0.02% to 0.03% of the sample.

The entry originates in a study of human thymus T cells (dated by TCRdb to the early 2020s). Notes on the research overall: The study used seven to nine infant thymus samples plus four related peripheral blood samples to characterize TCR alpha and beta repertoires. Donor ages ranging from 7 to 244 days were recorded, and 5 to 7 male and a couple of female infants were included in the cohort. The full study reports these points: Usage of V and J gene segments appeared to be biased in both the thymic and the peripheral blood repertoires. The related research found that thymic TCR repertoires overlapped highly between unrelated individuals. Thymus samples yielded on average approximately 840,000 unique TCRB clonotypes, compared with some 89,000 from blood samples.

The sequenced sample consisted of thymus tissue. This clonotype was obtained from a boy younger than two with a congenital heart defect but otherwise immunologically healthy.

For the CDR3, the sequence is CSVKTPNTGELFF. Read as DNA, the sequence is TGCAGCGTTAAGACCCCGAACACCGGGGAGCTGTTTTTT. The rearrangement joined TRBV29-1 to TRBJ2-2; no D gene is confidently identified. CDR1 and CDR2 are read off the germline V gene as SQVTM and ANQGSEA. The V and J ends are trimmed by 5 bases and 0 bases, leaving 7 bases between them. The CDR3 goes from the cysteine to the phenylalanine over 13 residues. Only the CDR3 portion is preserved as DNA: 39 bases, with reading frame beginning at the first base.